This T cell receptor (beta chain) was recovered during a study of blood T cell repertoires in COVID-19. On the study more broadly: From the United States, Italy and Spain came samples of acute and convalescent COVID-19. In each case, the material was cDNA or gDNA derived from T cells, B-cell-depleted T cells, or PBMCs.

Trimming removed 0 bases at V and 6 bases at J, with 7 bases between. CDR3 length equals 12 residues. CDR1 and CDR2 (germline): SGHRS, YFSETQ. How the authors handled the data: Reference gene primer amplification in the assay estimated nucleated cell counts. Here immunoSEQ multiplex PCR was the method, and the copy in TCRdb shows in-frame clones only, minus some. V and J calls and clone size are those listed in that table; D and trimming were worked out from the DNA. The repertoire holds 100,000 to 150,000 clones, with around 88% as singletons. The V and J genes are TRBV5-1 and TRBJ2-7; no clear D. The source material was peripheral blood. The receptor was isolated from a man aged 50 to 60 with acute or convalescent COVID-19. Here the CDR3 reads CASSLAGLEQYF. CDR3 bases: TGCGCCAGCAGCTTGGCAGGTCTCGAGCAGTACTTC. The full variable domain, completed using reference TRBV5-1 and TRBJ2-7, is KAGVTQTPRYLIKTRGQQVTLSCSPISGHRSVSWYQQTPGQGLQFLFEYFSETQRNKGNFPGRFSGRQFSNSRSEMNVSTLELGDSALYLCASSLAGLEQYFGPGTRLTVT.